This T cell receptor (beta chain) was profiled in a study of cytotoxic CD8 clonotypes in ibrutinib-treated CLL. Study-level points and caveats: Clonality correlated strongly with circulating CD8+ T cells and exceeded age-matched healthy donors at baseline. Sustained-remission and progressing patients had unequal sampling times.

This clone was observed a single time. Its antigen is unidentified. Sequencing sought depths of 1 in 200,000 to 1 in 1 million T cells. Some clones are missing from TCRdb's copy, which holds only in-frame ones; the method was immunoSEQ multiplex PCR. The repertoire consists of 160,000 or so clones, with nearly 90% occurring once and the leading ten covering 3%. About 2 micrograms of genomic DNA, which was extracted from cryopreserved PBMCs, served as the material used for the TCR beta libraries. The CDR3 runs 11 residues. V was cut by 7 bases and J by 7 bases, with 14 bases left in between. The germline V gene has CDR1 SQVTM and CDR2 ANQGSEA.

The chain joins TRBV29-1 to TRBJ2-7, with a possible D match to TRBD2 (5 bases). This sequence was found in a human donor with chronic lymphocytic leukemia. The specimen comprised PBMCs, sampled at disease progression, from a patient treated with ibrutinib. The CDR3 coding sequence is TGCAGCGCCCCTTACCGCGGGGAGCAGTACTTC. Amino acid sequence: CSAPYRGEQYF.